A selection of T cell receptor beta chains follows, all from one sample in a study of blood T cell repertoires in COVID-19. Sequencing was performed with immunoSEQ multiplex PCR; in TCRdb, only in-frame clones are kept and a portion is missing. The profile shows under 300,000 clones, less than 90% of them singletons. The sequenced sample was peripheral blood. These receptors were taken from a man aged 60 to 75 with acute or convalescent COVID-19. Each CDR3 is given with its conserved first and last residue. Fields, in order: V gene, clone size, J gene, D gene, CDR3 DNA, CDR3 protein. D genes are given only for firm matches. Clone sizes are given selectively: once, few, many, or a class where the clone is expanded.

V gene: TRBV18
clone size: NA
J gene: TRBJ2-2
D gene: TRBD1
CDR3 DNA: TGTGCCAGCTCACGAACTCAGGGACAGACGAACACCGGGGAGCTGTTTTTT
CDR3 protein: CASSRTQGQTNTGELFF

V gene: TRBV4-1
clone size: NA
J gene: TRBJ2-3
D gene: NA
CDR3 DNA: TGCGCCAGCAGCCAAGTTTCCGACATCATCGAGTATTTT
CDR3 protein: CASSQVSDIIEYF

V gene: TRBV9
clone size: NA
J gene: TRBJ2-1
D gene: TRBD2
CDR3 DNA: TGTGCCAGCAGCGTAGAAGGGGCGGGAGGAGTTAATGAGCAGTTCTTC
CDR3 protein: CASSVEGAGGVNEQFF

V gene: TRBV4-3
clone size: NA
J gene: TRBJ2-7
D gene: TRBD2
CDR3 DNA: TGCGCCAGCAGCCAAGGGACTAGCGGGAGTGGGGGAACCTACGAGCAGTACTTC
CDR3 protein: CASSQGTSGSGGTYEQYF

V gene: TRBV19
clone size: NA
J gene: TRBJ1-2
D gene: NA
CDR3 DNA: TGTGCCAGTACGTCCACACCGTCAGGCTACACCTTC
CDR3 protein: CASTSTPSGYTF

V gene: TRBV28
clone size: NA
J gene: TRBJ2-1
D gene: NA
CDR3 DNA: TGTGCCAGCACTCCCCTTACTCCCCCCGATAATGAGCAGTTCTTC
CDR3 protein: CASTPLTPPDNEQFF

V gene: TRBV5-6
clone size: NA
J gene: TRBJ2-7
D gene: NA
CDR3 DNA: TGTGCCAGCAGCTTGGCCGACTACTACGAGCAGTACTTC
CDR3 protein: CASSLADYYEQYF

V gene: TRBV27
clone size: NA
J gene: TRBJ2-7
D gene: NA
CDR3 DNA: TGTGCCAGCAGTTTAGGGGAGACGGTCCACGAGCAGTACTTC
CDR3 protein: CASSLGETVHEQYF

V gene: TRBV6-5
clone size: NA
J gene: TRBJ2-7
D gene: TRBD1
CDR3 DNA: TGTGCCAGCAGTAGGGACAGATCCTACGAGCAGTACTTC
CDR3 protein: CASSRDRSYEQYF

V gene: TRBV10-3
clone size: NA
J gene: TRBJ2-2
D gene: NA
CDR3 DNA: TGTGCCATCAGTGAGTTGGGGGGATCGAACACCGGGGAGCTGTTTTTT
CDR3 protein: CAISELGGSNTGELFF

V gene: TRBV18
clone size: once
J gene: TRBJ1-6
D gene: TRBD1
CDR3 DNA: TGTGCCAGCTCAGCAGACAGGGGGACTTCACCCCTCCACTTT
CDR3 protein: CASSADRGTSPLHF

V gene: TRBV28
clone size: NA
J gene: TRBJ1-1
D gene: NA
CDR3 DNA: TGTGCCAGCAGTGTCCACAGGGATGGGAACACTGAAGCTTTCTTT
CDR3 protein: CASSVHRDGNTEAFF

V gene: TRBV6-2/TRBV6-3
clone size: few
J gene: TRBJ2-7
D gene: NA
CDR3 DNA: TGTGCCAGCAGTTATGGCATTCACGAGCAGTACTTC
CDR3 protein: CASSYGIHEQYF

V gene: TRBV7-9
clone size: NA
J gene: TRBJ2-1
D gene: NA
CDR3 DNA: TGTGCCAGCAGCTGGGCGCCAGAAGGCGGGTATGAGCAGTTCTTC
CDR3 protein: CASSWAPEGGYEQFF

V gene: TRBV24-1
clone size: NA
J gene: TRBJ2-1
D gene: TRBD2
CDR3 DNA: TGTGCCACCAGTGATTTGGGACTAGCGGGAGGGCGCTACAATGAGCAGTTCTTC
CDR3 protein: CATSDLGLAGGRYNEQFF

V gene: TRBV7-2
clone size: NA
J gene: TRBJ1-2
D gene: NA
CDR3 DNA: TGTGCCAGCAGCCCGAGCAGGGATTATGGCTACACCTTC
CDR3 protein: CASSPSRDYGYTF

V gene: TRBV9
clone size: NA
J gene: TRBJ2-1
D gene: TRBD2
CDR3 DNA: TGTGCCAGCAGCGGCTACCAGACTAGCGGGAGCGATGAGCAGTTCTTC
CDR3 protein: CASSGYQTSGSDEQFF

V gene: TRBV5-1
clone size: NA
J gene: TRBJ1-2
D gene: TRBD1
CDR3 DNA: TGCGCCAGCAGCCCCGGACAGGCAAGAAACTATGGCTACACCTTC
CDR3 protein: CASSPGQARNYGYTF

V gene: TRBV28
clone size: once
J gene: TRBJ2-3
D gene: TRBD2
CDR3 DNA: TGTGCCAGCAGTTTTTCGGGGAGGGACACAGATACGCAGTATTTT
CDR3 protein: CASSFSGRDTDTQYF

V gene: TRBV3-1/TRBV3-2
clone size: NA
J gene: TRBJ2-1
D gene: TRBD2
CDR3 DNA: TGTGCCAGCAGCCAGGTCGTACGGGAGGCCCGGGGTGAGCAGTTCTTC
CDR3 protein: CASSQVVREARGEQFF

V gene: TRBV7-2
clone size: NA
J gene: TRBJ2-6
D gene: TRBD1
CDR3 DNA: TGTGCCAGCAGCCCCTGGTGGACAGGGGTGAGGGCTGGGGCCAACGTCCTGACTTTC
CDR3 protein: CASSPWWTGVRAGANVLTF

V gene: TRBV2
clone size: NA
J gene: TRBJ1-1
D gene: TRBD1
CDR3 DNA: TGTGCCAGCGAATCCAGGGGGCGGACTGAAGCTTTCTTT
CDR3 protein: CASESRGRTEAFF

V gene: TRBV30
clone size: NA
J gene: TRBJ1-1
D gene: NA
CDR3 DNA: TGTGCCTGGGGTAGCCAAATGAACACTGAAGCTTTCTTT
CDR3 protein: CAWGSQMNTEAFF

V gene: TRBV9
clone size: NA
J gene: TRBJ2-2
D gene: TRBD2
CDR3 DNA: TGTGCCGGATCTAGCGGGGTGAACACCGGGGAGCTGTTTTTT
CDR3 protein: CAGSSGVNTGELFF

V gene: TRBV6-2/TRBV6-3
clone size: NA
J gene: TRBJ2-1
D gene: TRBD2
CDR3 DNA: TGTGCCAGCAGTTACTCGTTGTCGGCGGGAGGGGAGCAGTTCTTC
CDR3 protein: CASSYSLSAGGEQFF

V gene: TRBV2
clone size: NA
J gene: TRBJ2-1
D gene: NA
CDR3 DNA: TGTGCCAGCAGAAACCCAGGATCCTTGTCCTACAATGAGCAGTTCTTC
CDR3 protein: CASRNPGSLSYNEQFF

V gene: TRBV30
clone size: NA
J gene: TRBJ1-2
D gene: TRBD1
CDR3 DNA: TGTGCCGGGTACAGGGGCGGCTATGGCTACACCTTC
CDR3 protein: CAGYRGGYGYTF

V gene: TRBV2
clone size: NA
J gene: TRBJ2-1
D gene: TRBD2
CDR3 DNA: TGTGCCAGCAGTGCTAGCGGGATACGGAATGAGCAGTTCTTC
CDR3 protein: CASSASGIRNEQFF

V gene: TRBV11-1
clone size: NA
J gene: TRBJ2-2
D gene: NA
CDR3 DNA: TGTGCCAGCAGCTTAGAGACAGCGAACACCGGGGAGCTGTTTTTT
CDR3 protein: CASSLETANTGELFF

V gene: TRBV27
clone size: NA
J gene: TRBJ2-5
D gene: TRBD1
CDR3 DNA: TGTGCCAGCAGCTCCGGACAGGGAGTAGTCCAAGAGACCCAGTACTTC
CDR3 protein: CASSSGQGVVQETQYF

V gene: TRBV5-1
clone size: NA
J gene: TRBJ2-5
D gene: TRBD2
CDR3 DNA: TGCGCCAGCAGCGCGGGACTAGCGGGAGTTACAGGGGAGACCCAGTACTTC
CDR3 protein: CASSAGLAGVTGETQYF

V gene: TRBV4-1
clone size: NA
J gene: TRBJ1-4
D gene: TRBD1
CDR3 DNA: TGCGCCAGCAGCTTGAACAGGGGGGCAACTAATGAAAAACTGTTTTTT
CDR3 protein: CASSLNRGATNEKLFF

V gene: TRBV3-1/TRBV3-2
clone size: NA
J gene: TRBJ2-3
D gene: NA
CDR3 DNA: TGTGCCAGCAGCCAAGGCCCCCAACTGGCCACAGATATGCAGTATTTT
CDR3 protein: CASSQGPQLATDMQYF

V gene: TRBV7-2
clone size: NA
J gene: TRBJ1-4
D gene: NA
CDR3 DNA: TGTGCCAGCAGCTTAGCGGGGAGGGATGAAAAACTGTTTTTT
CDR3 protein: CASSLAGRDEKLFF

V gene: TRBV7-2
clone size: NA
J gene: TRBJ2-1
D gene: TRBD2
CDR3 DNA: TGTGCCAGCAGCCCTACCGGGACTAGCGGGAGCGAGCAGTTCTTC
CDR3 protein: CASSPTGTSGSEQFF

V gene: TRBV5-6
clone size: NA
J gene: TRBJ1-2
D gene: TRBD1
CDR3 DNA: TGTGCCAGCAGCCAGGGACAGGGGGTTCGGAGCTATGGCTACACCTTC
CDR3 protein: CASSQGQGVRSYGYTF

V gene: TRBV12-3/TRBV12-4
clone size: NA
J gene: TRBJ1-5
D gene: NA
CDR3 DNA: TGTGCCAGCAGTTTCGACAGCCGAGAGCCCCAGCATTTT
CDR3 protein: CASSFDSREPQHF

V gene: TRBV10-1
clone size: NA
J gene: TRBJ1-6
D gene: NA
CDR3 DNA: TGCGCCAGCAGCAGACTTACGGACAGAACGAATTCACCCCTCCACTTT
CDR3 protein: CASSRLTDRTNSPLHF

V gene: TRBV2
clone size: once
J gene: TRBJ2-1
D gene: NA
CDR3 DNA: TGTGCCAGCAATCTCGTGAGCCTTGAGCAGTTCTTC
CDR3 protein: CASNLVSLEQFF

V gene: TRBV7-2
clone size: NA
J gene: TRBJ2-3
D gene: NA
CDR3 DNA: TGTGCCAGCAGCCAGGAGGGCGTGCGCACAGATACGCAGTATTTT
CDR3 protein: CASSQEGVRTDTQYF